The clone carrying this TCR beta chain was recorded once. Each exposed participant met a COVID-19 case in the 2 weeks preceding study entry. This entry belongs to a study of blood T cell repertoires in COVID-19. Per the original data handling: Amplification of reference gene primers provided the estimated nucleated cell counts. Assay: immunoSEQ multiplex PCR; the TCRdb copy retains only in-frame clones and omits some. That table gives V, J and clone size, and the DNA gave D and trimming. The repertoire holds fewer than 400,000 clones, with around 84% as singletons. Sequenced sample: PBMCs or T cells enriched from blood (not recorded which). This TCR was sampled from a woman in her 30s who had been exposed to COVID-19.

The DNA for the CDR3 is TGTGCCAGCAGTGACAGGACAGGCGGGGCAGATACGCAGTATTTT. This codes for CASSDRTGGADTQYF. This chain connects TRBV6-4 to TRBJ2-3; D may be TRBD1 (7 bases). Deletions cut 2 bases from V and 4 bases from J, with 13 bases between. Germline loops: CDR1 MRHNA, CDR2 SNTAGT. The CDR3 consists of 15 residues.